This is a list of T cell receptor beta chains from one sample in a study of T cells in Graves' hyperthyroidism and ophthalmopathy. TCRdb redid the calling of the multiplex PCR reads with MiXCR, one entry per CDR3 protein. The sample shows about 350,000 distinct CDR3 sequences, roughly 17% of them seen only once. Sequencing used blood. All receptors derive from a woman aged 25-40 years with Graves' hyperthyroidism that later progressed to Graves' ophthalmopathy. Each CDR3 is given with its conserved first and last residue. D genes are given only for firm matches. Where a row states a size, it is once, few, many or the class of an expanded clone; other rows omit it.

>NA|TRBJ1-6|TRBV2|NA
TGTGCCAGCAGTGAAACGGTTAGAGGTTCACCCCTCCACTTT
CASSETVRGSPLHF
>NA|TRBJ2-3|TRBV27|many
TGTGCCAGCAGTTTAGACATAAACACAGATACGCAGTATTTT
CASSLDINTDTQYF
>NA|TRBJ2-2|TRBV20-1|once
TGCAGTGCTAGGGAACCCCTCGTAGGCGGGGAGCTGTTTTTT
CSAREPLVGGELFF
>NA|TRBJ1-2|TRBV7-6|few
TGTGCCAGCAGCTCGTCCGGGAGGGAAGGCTACACCTTC
CASSSSGREGYTF
>NA|TRBJ2-1|TRBV24-1|many
TGTGCCACCAGTGATCCCTGGAAAGACAGCTCGCAGTTCTTC
CATSDPWKDSSQFF
>TRBD1|TRBJ2-7|TRBV2|many
TGTGCCAGCAGGACAGGGTACGGCGAGCAGTACTTC
CASRTGYGEQYF
>TRBD2|TRBJ2-1|TRBV19|NA
TGTGCCAGTAATCCTACATCGGGACTAATCCCCAATGAGCAGTTCTTC
CASNPTSGLIPNEQFF
>NA|TRBJ1-1|TRBV6-1|many
TGTGCCGGGGGGGGATCACACAAAGCGACTGAAGCTTTCTTT
CAGGGSHKATEAFF
>TRBD2|TRBJ2-3|TRBV28|many
TGTGCCAGCGAATTGAGCGGGGGGCCCACAGATACGCAGTATTTT
CASELSGGPTDTQYF
>NA|TRBJ1-6|TRBV7-2|many
TGTGCCAGCAGCATCAGTGAGGTACCCCTCCACTTT
CASSISEVPLHF
>NA|TRBJ2-7|TRBV28|many
TGTGCCAGCAGTTTGGTCACGAGCTCCTACGAGCAGTACTTC
CASSLVTSSYEQYF
>NA|TRBJ2-2|TRBV4-2|NA
TGTGCCAGCAGCCAAGTTAGTTTCGGGGGCACCGGGGAGCTGTTTTTT
CASSQVSFGGTGELFF
>TRBD1|TRBJ2-5|TRBV25-1|many
TGTGCCAGCAGTGTATCCGGGACAGCTCAAGAGACCCAGTACTTC
CASSVSGTAQETQYF
>NA|TRBJ2-1|TRBV5-4|NA
TGTGCCAGCAGCCGGAACCAGTACAATGAGCAGTTCTTC
CASSRNQYNEQFF
>NA|TRBJ2-1|TRBV24-1|many
TGTGCCACCAGTGATTTGCCTTCGGGGGCCAATGAGCAGTTCTTC
CATSDLPSGANEQFF
>TRBD1|TRBJ1-1|TRBV20-1|few
TGCAGTGCCTCGGGACAGGGGAACACTGAAGCTTTCTTT
CSASGQGNTEAFF
>NA|TRBJ1-5|TRBV24-1|NA
TGTGCCACCAGTGACCCGCGGACAAATCAGCCCCAGCATTTT
CATSDPRTNQPQHF
>NA|TRBJ2-5|TRBV3-1|many
TGTGCCAGCAGCCGCATAGAGGAGACCCAGTACTTC
CASSRIEETQYF
>NA|TRBJ1-3|TRBV5-5|few
TGTGCCAGCAGCTTGGATATCAGGGGAACTGGAAACACCATATATTTT
CASSLDIRGTGNTIYF
>NA|TRBJ1-4|TRBV2|many
TGTGCCAGCAGTGTTTCATCAGGCGGGGATGCAACTAATGAAAAACTGTTTTTT
CASSVSSGGDATNEKLFF
>NA|TRBJ2-7|TRBV6-1|many
TGTGCCAGCAGCGAAGGTCCCATGCTCTACGAGCAGTACTTC
CASSEGPMLYEQYF
>TRBD1|TRBJ1-1|TRBV11-2|NA
TGTGCCAGCAGCTATGACAGGGGGCACACTGAAGCTTTCTTT
CASSYDRGHTEAFF
>NA|TRBJ2-5|TRBV12-3/TRBV12-4|many
TGTGCCAGCAGTTCTACAGGAGGAAAAGAGACCCAGTACTTC
CASSSTGGKETQYF
>NA|TRBJ1-1|TRBV28|many
TGTGCCAGCAGTTTGCTTTACGACGGGAACACTGAAGCTTTCTTT
CASSLLYDGNTEAFF
>TRBD1|TRBJ1-1|TRBV20-1|once
TGCAGTGCTAACCCGACAGGGGGTTTGAGGACTGAAGCTTTCTTT
CSANPTGGLRTEAFF
>NA|TRBJ2-1|TRBV11-3|NA
TGTGCCAGCAGCGACCGGGACTCCTTCAATGAGCAGTTCTTC
CASSDRDSFNEQFF
>NA|TRBJ1-5|TRBV6-4|NA
TGTGCCAGCAGTGAAGAGGGTGGGGGCAATCAGCCCCAGCATTTT
CASSEEGGGNQPQHF
>TRBD1|TRBJ2-1|TRBV12-3/TRBV12-4|many
TGTGCCAGCAGTTCCGGGACAGGGTCCTCCTACAATGAGCAGTTCTTC
CASSSGTGSSYNEQFF
>NA|TRBJ1-5|TRBV19|NA
TGTGCCATTGGGGAGGTGGCAGGGAGCAATCAGCCCCAGCATTTT
CAIGEVAGSNQPQHF
>NA|TRBJ2-2|TRBV6-5|NA
TGTGCCAGCAGTTACTCGAGGGGAGTGGGGGAGCTGTTTTTT
CASSYSRGVGELFF
>NA|TRBJ1-4|TRBV3-1|many
TGTGCCAGCAGCCAAGTCTGGGATCCATCGTTCTCAACTAATGAAAAACTGTTTTTT
CASSQVWDPSFSTNEKLFF
>NA|TRBJ2-7|TRBV18|many
TGTGCCAGCTCACCACCCACTGGGGACGAGCAGTACTTC
CASSPPTGDEQYF
>NA|TRBJ1-1|TRBV20-1|few
TGCAGTGCTAGAGAACTAGGGACGGACGCTGAAGCTTTCTTT
CSARELGTDAEAFF
>NA|TRBJ1-2|TRBV19|few
TGTGCCAGTAGTATGAGTCCATATGGCTACACCTTC
CASSMSPYGYTF
>TRBD1|TRBJ1-5|TRBV2|many
TGTGCCAGCAGCAGGGGGTTAAATCAGCCCCAGCATTTT
CASSRGLNQPQHF
>NA|TRBJ2-1|TRBV20-1|few
TGCAGTGCTAGACATCCCTCGAGGGAGAATGAGCAGTTCTTC
CSARHPSRENEQFF
>NA|TRBJ1-5|TRBV27|NA
TGTGCCAGCAGTTTATTGGGGGATTACGATCAGCCCCAGCATTTT
CASSLLGDYDQPQHF
>NA|TRBJ1-2|TRBV12-3/TRBV12-4|many
TGTGCCAGCAGTCTGGACGGTAACTATGGCTACACCTTC
CASSLDGNYGYTF
>TRBD1|TRBJ1-1|TRBV5-1|many
TGCGCCAGCAGCGAAGGGACAGGGGGGCCTCTGGACACTGAAGCTTTCTTT
CASSEGTGGPLDTEAFF
>NA|TRBJ2-3|TRBV27|many
TGTGCCAGCAGTTTAAACCCCAGCGGACCGGATACGCAGTATTTT
CASSLNPSGPDTQYF
>TRBD2|TRBJ2-1|TRBV24-1|many
TGTGCCACCAGTGCGGGGGGGCCTGTCAATGAGCAGTTCTTC
CATSAGGPVNEQFF